Following are 25 T cell receptor beta chains from one sample sequenced in a study of CD8 T cells in ankylosing spondylitis. TCRdb analysed the 5' RACE reads with MiXCR anew, one entry per CDR3 protein. The table includes under 150,000 distinct CDR3 sequences, more than 15% detected once. Regarding the study as a whole: For ankylosing spondylitis blood, a TCR beta motif of seven to nine highly homologous variants appeared characteristic.

No antigen has been assigned to these receptors. The sequenced material came from blood, either unsorted or a sorted T cell fraction (not recorded which). The source is a male donor with ankylosing spondylitis.

This clonotype appeared a few times. V gene TRBV7-2 combines with J gene TRBJ2-1, with 8 bases fitting TRBD2. V shed 3 bases, J shed 9 bases, and the junction held 7 bases outside the gene matches. Germline CDR1 is SGHTA and CDR2 is FQGNSA. CDR3 size: 14 residues. The CDR3 DNA reads as TGTGCCAGCAGCTTCGGGACTAGATATGGTGAGCAGTTCTTC. Encoded protein: CASSFGTRYGEQFF.

This clonotype was observed a few times. This sequence joins TRBV20-1 and TRBJ2-7; D is undetermined. The germline gives CDR1 DFQATT, CDR2 SNEGSKA (reference sequence). Trimming took 0 bases from V and 3 from J, leaving 6 bases between them. This CDR3 region has 12 residues. Here the CDR3 reads CSARDQNYEQYF. CDR3 sequence (DNA): TGCAGTGCTAGAGACCAGAACTACGAGCAGTACTTC.

This clonotype was counted a few times. The CDR3 DNA is TGTGCCAGCAGCCAAAATAACTATGGCTACACCTTC. It yields the protein CASSQNNYGYTF. The rearrangement uses TRBV3-1 and TRBJ1-2, with D unclear. From germline, CDR1 is LGHDT and CDR2 YNNKEL (reference sequence). The length of the CDR3 is 12 residues. Trimming stripped 2 bases from V and 1 base from J, with 2 bases between.

This clonotype occurred a few times. The chain combines TRBV12-3 or TRBV12-4 with TRBJ1-1; D uncertain. V shed 7 bases and J shed 3 bases, with 21 bases lying between them. This CDR3 has 16 residues. The CDR3 loop reads CASNHRPRVSDTEAFF. The CDR3 DNA sequence: TGTGCCAGCAACCATCGGCCCCGGGTTAGCGACACTGAAGCTTTCTTT.

The J gene is TRBJ2-7, the V gene TRBV6-5; 10 positions match TRBD2. Germline CDR1 MNHEY, CDR2 SVGAGI. V shed 2 bases and J 4 bases; nucleotides not matched to a gene: 5. This CDR3 spans 15 amino acids. CDR3 sequence: CASSYDPLAGYEQYF. CDR3 nucleotides: TGTGCCAGCAGTTACGATCCACTAGCGGGGTACGAGCAGTACTTC.

The chain uses TRBV27 and TRBJ2-7; 7 positions agree with TRBD2. The CDR3 contains 15 residues. Germline V gene data show CDR1 as MNHEY and CDR2 as SMNVEV (reference sequence). Unmatched junction bases numbered 10, after V lost 4 bases and J lost 4 bases. CDR3 sequence (DNA): TGTGCCAGCAGTTCTCGGGCGGGAGTGTCGTACGAGCAGTACTTC. It is translated as CASSSRAGVSYEQYF.

The gene calls are TRBV9 and TRBJ2-7; 7 bases agree with TRBD2. Trimming cost V 0 bases and J 5 bases; bases outside gene matches: 8. CDR3 length: 15 amino acids. The germline gives CDR1 SGDLS, CDR2 YYNGEE. This chain's CDR3 is CASSVVGGSTNEQYF. CDR3 DNA sequence: TGTGCCAGCAGCGTAGTTGGCGGGAGTACGAACGAGCAGTACTTC. Drawing the rest from reference TRBV9 and TRBJ2-7, the complete variable domain is DSGVTQTPKHLITATGQRVTLRCSPRSGDLSVYWYQQSLDQGLQFLIQYYNGEERAKGNILERFSAQQFPDLHSELNLSSLELGDSALYFCASSVVGGSTNEQYFGPGTRLTVT.

There are many counts of this clonotype. The genes are TRBV5-1 and TRBJ2-7; D is undetermined. CDR1 and CDR2 (germline): SGHRS, YFSETQ. Trimming removed 0 bases at V and 4 bases at J, with 5 bases between. The CDR3 spans 12 residues. The CDR3 DNA is TGCGCCAGCAGCTTGGTCTGGTACGAGCAGTACTTC. Translation: CASSLVWYEQYF.

The chain links TRBV7-2 to TRBJ1-2; 8 positions match TRBD1. In germline, CDR1 is SGHTA, CDR2 FQGNSA. The CDR3 has 17 residues. V lost 1 base, J lost 0 bases, and 7 bases stayed unmatched. The CDR3 region has the DNA TGTGCCAGCAGCTTAGTATCAGGGGGCTCTTCTAACTATGGCTACACCTTC. This translates into CASSLVSGGSSNYGYTF.

This clonotype has just one count. The chain is built from TRBV20-1 and TRBJ2-1; D call uncertain. This CDR3 has 17 amino acids. Germline V gene lookup returns CDR1 DFQATT and CDR2 SNEGSKA (reference sequence). Trimming pared 3 bases from V and 0 bases from J, leaving 18 bases between. The CDR3 bases are TGCAGTGCTAGGGACCTTCGAAACCCCCCCTCCTACAATGAGCAGTTCTTC. This gives the protein CSARDLRNPPSYNEQFF.

This chain joins TRBV9 and TRBJ2-3; 12 bases are shared with TRBD2. Germline CDR1 and CDR2: SGDLS and YYNGEE. With 4 bases clipped from V and 2 bases from J, the junction kept 8 bases outside the gene matches. The CDR3 is made up of 17 amino acids. Here the CDR3 reads CASSHSGTSGPTDTQYF. The CDR3 nucleotides are TGTGCCAGCAGCCATTCCGGGACTAGCGGGCCCACAGATACGCAGTATTTT.

This clonotype occurred a few times. The chain carries TRBV9 and TRBJ2-3, with 7 bases fitting TRBD1. The CDR3 spans 17 residues. With 4 bases clipped from V and 2 bases from J, the junction kept 13 bases outside the gene matches. Germline CDR1 is SGDLS and CDR2 is YYNGEE. The CDR3 reads CASSPSRQGFNTDTQYF. The CDR3 region has the DNA TGTGCCAGCAGCCCTTCGAGACAGGGCTTTAACACAGATACGCAGTATTTT. The full variable domain, in which reference TRBV9 and TRBJ2-3 provide the parts outside the CDR3, is DSGVTQTPKHLITATGQRVTLRCSPRSGDLSVYWYQQSLDQGLQFLIQYYNGEERAKGNILERFSAQQFPDLHSELNLSSLELGDSALYFCASSPSRQGFNTDTQYFGPGTRLTVL.

This clonotype was detected only a few times. The gene calls are TRBV21-1 and TRBJ2-4; the table's D call, TRBD1, has no DNA check behind it. TRBV21-1 is classified as a pseudogene. The CDR3 is 17 amino acids. The CDR3 here is CASPIPGQSLAKNIQYF. The CDR3 region has the DNA TGTGCCAGCCCCATCCCGGGACAGTCTCTAGCCAAAAACATTCAGTACTTC.

V gene TRBV5-1 combines with J gene TRBJ1-5; D gene unclear. Trimming removed 2 bases at V and 1 base at J, with 4 bases between. Germline CDR1 SGHRS, CDR2 YFSETQ. The CDR3 consists of 13 residues. The CDR3 DNA is TGCGCCAGCAGCTTTTCGAGCAATCAGCCCCAGCATTTT. This sequence encodes CASSFSSNQPQHF.

This clonotype occurred a few times. The chain recombines TRBV29-1 with TRBJ2-7; the D gene is possibly TRBD2 (6 bases). V was pared by 4 bases and J by 2 bases, with 15 bases between. This CDR3 comprises 14 residues. Germline assignment: CDR1 SQVTM and CDR2 ANQGSEA. CDR3 bases: TGCAGCGTTGGGGAGGTTTTCGGGGCCTACGAGCAGTACTTC. Its translation is CSVGEVFGAYEQYF.

The gene calls are TRBV5-1 and TRBJ2-2, with unresolved D. The CDR3 extends over 15 amino acids. Germline CDR1 SGHRS, CDR2 YFSETQ. The V and J ends lost 3 bases and 1 base respectively, with 10 bases between them. The CDR3 DNA reads as TGCGCCAGCAGCTGGGTAACGGAGAACACCGGGGAGCTGTTTTTT. Translated, it gives CASSWVTENTGELFF. The entire variable domain, with the rest obtained from reference TRBV5-1 and TRBJ2-2, is as follows: KAGVTQTPRYLIKTRGQQVTLSCSPISGHRSVSWYQQTPGQGLQFLFEYFSETQRNKGNFPGRFSGRQFSNSRSEMNVSTLELGDSALYLCASSWVTENTGELFFGEGSRLTVL.

The chain carries TRBV7-9 and TRBJ2-1, with D unclear. The CDR3 loop spans 14 amino acids. V shed 6 bases and J shed 6 bases, with 15 bases lying between them. In germline, CDR1 is SEHNR, CDR2 FQNEAQ (reference sequence). CDR3 amino acids: CASSSPRLINEQFF. The CDR3 DNA is TGTGCCAGCAGTTCCCCCCGACTGATCAATGAGCAGTTCTTC.

This clonotype has a count of ten or more. The chain employs TRBV24-1 and TRBJ2-3, with no clear D. The V end lost 4 bases, the J end lost 6 bases, and 7 bases lay between the germline ends. The germline gives CDR1 KGHDR, CDR2 SFDVKD. The CDR3 totals 12 residues. In DNA form, the CDR3 reads TGTGCCACCAGTGACGCATTTGATACGCAGTATTTT. Amino acids: CATSDAFDTQYF.

Only a few counts were recorded for this clonotype. The J gene is TRBJ1-2, the V gene TRBV29-1, with a possible D match to TRBD1 (5 bases). V lost 1 base and J 6 bases, leaving 12 bases between the germline ends. Germline assignment: CDR1 SQVTM and CDR2 ANQGSEA. The CDR3 has 13 amino acids. The CDR3 loop reads CSVEAPGTHGYTF. DNA for the CDR3: TGCAGCGTTGAAGCTCCAGGGACGCATGGCTACACCTTC.

The V gene is TRBV6-5, the J gene TRBJ1-1; 8 nucleotides match TRBD1. The ends lost 5 bases at V and 0 bases at J; junction bases unmatched: 8. Germline CDR1 is MNHEY and CDR2 is SVGAGI. This CDR3 contains 16 residues. The CDR3 loop is CASSHDRGDLNTEAFF. The CDR3, as DNA: TGTGCCAGCAGTCACGACAGGGGCGACCTGAACACTGAAGCTTTCTTT.

J is TRBJ2-1 and V is TRBV5-4; D is unresolved. The CDR3 has 14 amino acids. Germline V gene data show CDR1 as SGHNT and CDR2 as YYREEE (reference sequence). Between the trimmed V and J ends, which lost 0 bases and 7 bases, there was a span of 11 bases. For the CDR3, the DNA is TGTGCCAGCAGCTTGGTACCCAAGAATAATGAGCAGTTCTTC. Its protein product is CASSLVPKNNEQFF.

This clonotype has just a few counts. J is TRBJ1-5 and V is TRBV6-1; D call uncertain. Germline CDR1 is MNHNS and CDR2 is SASEGT. V shed 5 bases and J shed 7 bases, with 15 bases lying between them. The CDR3 length is 14 residues. The CDR3 coding sequence is TGTGCCAGCAGTACGGGATTACGGGGACAGCCCCAGCATTTT. Translation: CASSTGLRGQPQHF.

Only a few counts were recorded for this clonotype. The CDR3 here is CSVEGQGEDTQYF. CDR3 in DNA: TGCAGCGTTGAAGGGCAGGGGGAAGATACGCAGTATTTT. The chain is built from TRBV29-1 and TRBJ2-3, with 7 bases aligning to TRBD1. V trimming: 1 base; J trimming: 5 bases; junction bases outside the gene matches: 3. Germline loops: CDR1 SQVTM, CDR2 ANQGSEA. This CDR3 contains 13 residues.

This clonotype came up many times. The chain links TRBV20-1 to TRBJ2-3; perhaps TRBD2 as D (5 bases). The CDR3 covers 14 residues. Trimming removed 1 base from V and 6 bases from J, with 14 bases in between. The germline CDR1 and CDR2 sequences are DFQATT and SNEGSKA (reference sequence). CDR3 in DNA: TGCAGTGCTAGAGCCCGGTCAACTAGGGATACGCAGTATTTT. Protein: CSARARSTRDTQYF.

This clonotype came up many times. CDR3 amino acids: CASSPDRGVTGELFF. CDR3 DNA sequence: TGTGCCAGCAGTCCGGACAGGGGGGTTACCGGGGAGCTGTTTTTT. This chain uses TRBV27 with TRBJ2-2; TRBD1 matches at 10 bases. Germline trimming cut 5 bases from V and 5 bases from J; bases unmatched to any gene: 5. The germline gives CDR1 MNHEY, CDR2 SMNVEV (reference sequence). This CDR3 has 15 residues.